Sequencing of this T cell receptor (beta chain) was carried out in a study of blood T cell repertoires in COVID-19. In the case of this clone: The same CDR3 is also encoded by other DNA sequences in this sample.

Germline CDR1 reads SGHRS; CDR2 reads YFSETQ. With V trimmed by 8 bases and J by 7 bases, 16 bases remained unmatched. The CDR3 is 16 residues long. Measured with immunoSEQ multiplex PCR; TCRdb has only the in-frame clones, and not every one. The data hold approximately 30,000 clones, with 88% observed a single time. The sequenced material came from peripheral blood. V and J are TRBV5-1 and TRBJ2-1; 9 bases fit TRBD1. The sequence was obtained from a human donor in a cohort sampled during active COVID-19. For the CDR3, the DNA is TGCGCCAGTAGCCTGGATACGGGACAGGGAATGAATGAGCAGTTCTTC. Its translation is CASSLDTGQGMNEQFF.